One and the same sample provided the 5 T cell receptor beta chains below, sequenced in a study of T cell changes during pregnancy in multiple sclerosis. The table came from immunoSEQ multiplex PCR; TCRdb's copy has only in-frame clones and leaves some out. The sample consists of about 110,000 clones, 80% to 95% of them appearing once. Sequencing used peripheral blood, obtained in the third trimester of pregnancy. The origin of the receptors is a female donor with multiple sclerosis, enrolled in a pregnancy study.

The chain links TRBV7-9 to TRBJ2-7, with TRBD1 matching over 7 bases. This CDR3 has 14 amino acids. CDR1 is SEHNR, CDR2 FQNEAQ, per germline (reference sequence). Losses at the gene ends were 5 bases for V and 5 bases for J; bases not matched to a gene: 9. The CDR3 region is CASSPRQGGDEQYF. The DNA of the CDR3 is TGTGCCAGCAGCCCTCGACAGGGTGGGGACGAGCAGTACTTC.

The CDR3 spells CASSLFRGQGGELFF. The CDR3 bases are TGTGCCAGCAGCTTATTCAGGGGGCAGGGCGGGGAGCTGTTTTTT. The rearrangement links TRBV7-8 to TRBJ2-2; 8 bases are a match to TRBD1. The CDR3 totals 15 residues. Germline CDR1 is SGHVS and CDR2 is FQNEAQ. V was clipped by 2 bases and J by 7 bases; unmatched bases: 6.

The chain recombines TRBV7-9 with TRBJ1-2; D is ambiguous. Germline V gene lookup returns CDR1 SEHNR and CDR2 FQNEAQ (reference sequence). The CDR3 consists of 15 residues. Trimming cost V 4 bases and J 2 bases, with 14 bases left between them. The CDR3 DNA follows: TGTGCCAGCAGCTCGCCAGTGACGGGGAACTATGGCTACACCTTC. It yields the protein CASSSPVTGNYGYTF.

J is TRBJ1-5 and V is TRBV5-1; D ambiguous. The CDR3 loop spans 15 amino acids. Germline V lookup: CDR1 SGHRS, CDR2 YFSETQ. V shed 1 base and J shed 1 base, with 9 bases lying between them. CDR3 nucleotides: TGCGCCAGCAGCTTGTCACCGGGGAGCAATCAGCCCCAGCATTTT. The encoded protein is CASSLSPGSNQPQHF.

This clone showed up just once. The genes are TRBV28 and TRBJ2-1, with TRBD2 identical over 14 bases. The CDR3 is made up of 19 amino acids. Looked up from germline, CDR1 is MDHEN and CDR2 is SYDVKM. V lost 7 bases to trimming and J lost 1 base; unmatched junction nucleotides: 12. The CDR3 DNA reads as TGTGCCAGCAACTTTTCCGGGACTAGCGGGAGACGTTCCTACAATGAGCAGTTCTTC. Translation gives CASNFSGTSGRRSYNEQFF.